This TCR beta chain was found in a study of CD8 T cells in Susac syndrome (dated by TCRdb to between 2017 and 2020). Background on the whole study: The study used repertoire sequencing to test whether antigen drove CD8+ T cell activation and differentiation in Susac syndrome. CD8+ T cell repertoire clonality was compared between around eleven healthy donors, approximately 14 Susac syndrome patients and 15 multiple sclerosis patients.

High-throughput TCR beta sequencing profiled peripheral blood CD8+ and CD4+ T cells from healthy donors, Susac syndrome patients and multiple sclerosis patients. Multiple sclerosis controls were treatment-naive patients with stable or active relapsing-remitting disease fulfilling revised McDonald criteria. CD8+ TEMRA cells were enriched by FACS, while bulk CD8+ and CD4+ T cells were purified by magnetic negative isolation. Blood was collected in EDTA tubes and processed within 24 hours, with PBMCs isolated through density gradient centrifugation. PBMCs intended for TCR sequencing were cryopreserved in liquid nitrogen and thawed later in a water bath at 37 degrees C. Purity of sorted or isolated CD4+, CD8+ and CD8+ TEMRA cells was at least 90%. RNA was extracted with the RNeasy kit and roughly 0.45 to 1 ug was reverse transcribed using random hexamers. The immunoSEQ multiplex PCR assay, which covers 54 Vbeta and 13 Jbeta segments, was used to amplify TCR beta CDR3 regions. Bias from PCR amplification was corrected by using a synthetic template baseline for primer optimization and for computational correction. For the original study's pipeline: Only productive sequences were kept, with reads annotated to V, D and J genes according to IMGT and analyzed in immunoSEQ Analyzer. Clonality was computed as one minus Shannon entropy normalized by log2 of the number of productive unique sequences. Public and private clones were assessed among the 100 most prevalent clones of each patient and control. Susac-specific clones were defined as absent from healthy and MS cohorts, around 1,000 published viral clones and other ImmuneACCESS disease sequences. TCRdb cleaned the public reads at Q25 with fastp, built clones with MiXCR and kept in-frame beta chains. Each CDR3 protein appears once, grouped with its most common genes and DNA. None of the V and J calls come from the authors' own analysis; TCRdb made them. This sample gives around 300,000 distinct CDR3 sequences in total; roughly 85% of them show up just once. Of the sample, around 0.21% falls within the top ten clones.

V has 5 bases trimmed and J has 5 bases trimmed; junction bases matching no gene number 12. The CDR3 measures 16 amino acids from cysteine to phenylalanine. CDR3 DNA only is kept here, 48 bases in frame from base 1. The germline V gene provides CDR1 SGHAT and CDR2 FQNNGV. The study at large found these results: The number of individuals in the TCR sequencing and HLA analysis was recognized as being relatively small.

This clonotype was picked up a small number of times. No cognate antigen has been identified for it. The record has no base qualities; no much larger clone is one base away. The chain couples TRBV11-2 to TRBJ2-3; a stretch of 8 junction bases matches TRBD2. The TCR originated in a human donor with multiple sclerosis. The sample comprised CD8+ T cells from PBMCs. The CDR3 sequence is CASSAGFGRARDTQYF. The nucleotide sequence is TGTGCCAGCAGCGCGGGTTTCGGGAGGGCCAGAGATACGCAGTATTTT.